A selection of T cell receptor beta chains follows, all from one sample in a study of cytomegalovirus exposure and HLA in healthy donors. This table comes from immunoSEQ multiplex PCR, and its TCRdb copy is limited to in-frame clones, with some not included. The table has more than 95,000 clones, less than 80% seen once. The sequenced sample consisted of PBMCs. These receptors originate from a woman in her forties or fifties in good health and CMV-seropositive. CDR3s include the opening cysteine and the closing phenylalanine or tryptophan. Each record gives: V gene, J gene, CDR3 protein.

V: TRBV27; J: TRBJ1-1; CDR3: CASSTGTVNTEAFF
V: TRBV6-8; J: TRBJ1-5; CDR3: CASSYRDRGPENQPQHF
V: TRBV5-1; J: TRBJ2-1; CDR3: CASSSSSGGPEGYNEQFF
V: TRBV7-9; J: TRBJ1-2; CDR3: CASSLMAANYGYTF
V: TRBV19; J: TRBJ2-1; CDR3: CASSIAPSFSYNEQFF
V: TRBV30; J: TRBJ2-5; CDR3: CAWITGGETQYF
V: TRBV19; J: TRBJ1-4; CDR3: CASRRNRDRDEKLFF
V: TRBV18; J: TRBJ2-7; CDR3: CASTDGSGYYEQYF
V: TRBV6-1; J: TRBJ1-5; CDR3: CASVLGQSNQPQHF
V: TRBV28; J: TRBJ2-7; CDR3: CASSPGLADFSYEQYF
V: TRBV5-6; J: TRBJ1-4; CDR3: CASTLKGFPNEKLFF
V: TRBV20-1; J: TRBJ1-2; CDR3: CSFTRTYGYTF
V: TRBV4-3; J: TRBJ1-5; CDR3: CASSRGTVNQPQHF
V: TRBV6-6; J: TRBJ1-1; CDR3: CASSDREPTEAFF
V: TRBV9; J: TRBJ2-5; CDR3: CASSAGTSGGVTWGETQYF
V: TRBV7-9; J: TRBJ1-1; CDR3: CASSLVSTEAFF
V: TRBV6-6; J: TRBJ2-7; CDR3: CASSYSGQPIYEQYF
V: TRBV16; J: TRBJ1-1; CDR3: CASSQSRNTEAFF
V: TRBV2; J: TRBJ1-1; CDR3: CARRDWENTEAFF
V: TRBV30; J: TRBJ2-1; CDR3: CAWTAWRTSGRGGYNEQFF
V: TRBV29-1; J: TRBJ2-5; CDR3: CSVGGRGETQYF
V: TRBV7-2; J: TRBJ1-2; CDR3: CASSFRGADYGYTF
V: TRBV11-2; J: TRBJ2-7; CDR3: CASSFAQGYEQYF
V: TRBV14; J: TRBJ2-7; CDR3: CASSLLAGPGNEQYF
V: TRBV9; J: TRBJ2-5; CDR3: CASSVPGGETQYF
V: TRBV10-3; J: TRBJ2-5; CDR3: CAISESNTRETQYF
V: TRBV30; J: TRBJ1-1; CDR3: CAWNETPKNTEAFF
V: TRBV6-1; J: TRBJ2-3; CDR3: CASSKLPGDTQYF